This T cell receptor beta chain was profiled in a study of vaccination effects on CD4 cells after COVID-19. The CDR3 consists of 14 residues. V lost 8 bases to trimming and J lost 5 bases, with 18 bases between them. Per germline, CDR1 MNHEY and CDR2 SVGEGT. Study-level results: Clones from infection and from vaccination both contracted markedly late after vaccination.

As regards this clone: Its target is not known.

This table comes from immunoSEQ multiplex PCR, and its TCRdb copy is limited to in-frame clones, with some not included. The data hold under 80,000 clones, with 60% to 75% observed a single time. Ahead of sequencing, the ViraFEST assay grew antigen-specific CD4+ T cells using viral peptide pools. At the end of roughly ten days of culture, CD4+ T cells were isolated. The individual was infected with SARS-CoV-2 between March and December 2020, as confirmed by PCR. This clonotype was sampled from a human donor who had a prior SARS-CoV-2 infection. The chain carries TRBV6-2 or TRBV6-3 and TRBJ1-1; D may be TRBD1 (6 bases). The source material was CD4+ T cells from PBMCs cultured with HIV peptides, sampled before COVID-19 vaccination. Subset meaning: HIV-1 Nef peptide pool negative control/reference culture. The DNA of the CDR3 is TGTGCCAGCCGCCATACAGGGCGTGGAACTGAAGCTTTCTTT. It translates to CASRHTGRGTEAFF.